The 10 T cell receptor beta chains reported below all come from one sample, sequenced in a study of blood T cell repertoires in COVID-19. Profiling relied on immunoSEQ multiplex PCR, and the TCRdb table lists in-frame clones only, not all of them. The repertoire consists of roughly 350,000 clones, with under 95% occurring once and the leading ten covering around 3.5%. The sample consisted of peripheral blood. The receptors originated from a woman between 18 and 29 years old who had recovered from COVID-19.

The CDR3 protein is CASSAGQGFYGYTF. As DNA, the CDR3 is TGTGCCAGCAGCGCCGGACAGGGCTTCTATGGCTACACCTTC. This chain joins TRBV7-2 and TRBJ1-2; 8 bases fit TRBD1. Germline V gene sequence: CDR1 SGHTA, CDR2 FQGNSA. The CDR3 runs 14 residues. J was trimmed by 4 bases and V by 5 bases; bases with no gene match: 6.

In its sample, this clone was seen once. V is TRBV5-4 and J is TRBJ2-2; no firm D call. The V gene's germline CDR1 is SGHNT and CDR2 YYREEE (reference sequence). The V end lost 1 base, the J end lost 7 bases, and 8 bases lay between the germline ends. The CDR3 contains 13 residues. CDR3 in DNA: TGTGCCAGCAGCTTGAAGGCAGGCGGGGAGCTGTTTTTT. As protein: CASSLKAGGELFF.

CDR3 DNA: TGTGCCAGCAGTCCATCGGCCAGGGGGCGGACAGATACGCAGTATTTT. Its protein product is CASSPSARGRTDTQYF. This chain links TRBV27 with TRBJ2-3, with 8 bases that match TRBD1. There are 16 residues in the CDR3. V dropped 5 bases and J dropped 3; count of bases not matched to a gene: 10. Germline V gene data show CDR1 as MNHEY and CDR2 as SMNVEV (reference sequence).

This clone appeared a single time. V gene TRBV7-2 combines with J gene TRBJ2-2; no clear D gene. The germline CDR1 and CDR2 sequences are SGHTA and FQGNSA. This CDR3 is built from 13 residues. Trimming left V 4 bases short and J 5 bases short, with 8 bases between. Here the CDR3 reads CASSSLGTGELFF. CDR3 sequence (DNA): TGTGCCAGCAGCTCCCTCGGGACCGGGGAGCTGTTTTTT.

The V gene is TRBV29-1, the J gene TRBJ2-1; D is possibly TRBD2 (6 bases). Trimming cost V 4 bases and J 0 bases, with 7 bases left between them. This CDR3 has 13 amino acids. The germline V gene has CDR1 SQVTM and CDR2 ANQGSEA. CDR3 in DNA: TGCAGCGTTGGGGGGGTCTCCTACAATGAGCAGTTCTTC. Translating gives CSVGGVSYNEQFF.

This clone was detected once. The chain has TRBV30 and TRBJ2-5; no definite D call. Germline-derived CDR1 and CDR2 are GTSNPN and SVGIG (reference sequence). Trimming took off 0 bases at V and 4 bases at J, with 18 bases between the two ends. The CDR3 contains 16 residues. The CDR3 here is CAWSVSALIARETQYF. CDR3 DNA sequence: TGTGCCTGGAGTGTATCAGCTCTTATAGCCCGAGAGACCCAGTACTTC.

The rearrangement links TRBV2 to TRBJ2-7; 11 bases fit TRBD1. The CDR3 totals 18 residues. V dropped 3 bases and J dropped 4; count of bases not matched to a gene: 14. Germline lookup yields CDR1 SNHLY and CDR2 FYNNEI. For the CDR3, the DNA is TGTGCCAGCAGTGACCGGGACAGGGGGTATTTAGACAAATACGAGCAGTACGTC. Protein sequence: CASSDRDRGYLDKYEQYV.

The genes are TRBV11-3 and TRBJ2-2; 7 bases match TRBD1. The length of the CDR3 is 16 residues. The J segment lost 6 bases and the V segment lost 3 bases, leaving 10 bases of the junction unmatched. Germline CDR1 and CDR2: SGHNT and YENEEA. The CDR3 sequence is CASSLATGTAAGELFF. In DNA, the CDR3 is TGTGCCAGCAGCTTGGCGACCGGGACAGCCGCCGGGGAGCTGTTTTTT.

This chain joins TRBV4-3 and TRBJ2-3, with D maybe TRBD1 (6 bases). Trimming left V 4 bases short and J 0 bases short, with 11 bases between. The germline gives CDR1 LGHNA, CDR2 YSLEER. The CDR3 contains 15 residues. The CDR3 sequence: CASSPRTVSTDTQYF. CDR3 sequence (DNA): TGCGCCAGCAGCCCCCGGACAGTTAGCACAGATACGCAGTATTTT.

On this clone itself: No DNA is shown, since the ends of the CDR3 on it are uncertain; the CDR3 is the one TCRdb lists. The CDR3 protein is CASSQWAGGNV. The V and J genes are TRBV4-3 and TRBJ2-7; the tabulated D call, TRBD2, remains unverified against the DNA. Counting both end residues, the CDR3 totals 11 amino acids. Germline V gene data show CDR1 as LGHNA and CDR2 as YSLEER.